This T cell receptor beta chain came from a study of T cell clones after liver transplantation. Study in general: A pre-transplant mixed lymphocyte reaction with TCRbeta sequencing defined graft-donor-reactive clones followed in post-transplant blood. Without induction therapy, subjects received standard immunosuppression until 12-24 months post-transplant.

The CDR3 extends over 13 amino acids. Germline loops: CDR1 MNHNY, CDR2 SVGAGI (reference sequence). Germline trimming cut 5 bases from V and 5 bases from J; bases unmatched to any gene: 3. Study-level results: These preliminary findings come from unstandardized post-transplant sampling times. Post-transplant, graft-donor-reactive CD4 TCRbeta sequences in blood dropped significantly in 5 of 8 subjects.

Profiling relied on immunoSEQ multiplex PCR, and the TCRdb table lists in-frame clones only, not all of them. The sample consists of 75,000 to 95,000 clones, over 65% of them appearing once. This clone turned up a few times. Antigen: not known. This material consisted of CD4+ T cells from blood, taken at the 22-month timepoint. The sequence was obtained from a human patient who received a liver transplant. The graft donor may account for some of the T cells. The chain recombines TRBV6-6 with TRBJ1-5; 7 bases match TRBD1. CDR3 sequence: CASSPGQDQPQHF. The CDR3 DNA reads as TGTGCCAGCAGTCCCGGACAGGATCAGCCCCAGCATTTT.